This TCR beta chain derives from a study of human T cells and chemical hapten exposure. By frequency in the sample, this clonotype is medium-sized. Its target is unknown. TCRdb re-analysed the RACE reads in MiXCR, keeping a single row per CDR3 protein. The sample records roughly 48,000 distinct CDR3 sequences, about 11% being singletons. Indicated time point: patch test 1, 2 weeks after DPC sensitization. Treatment reported: therapeutic diphenylcyclopropenone sensitization with weekly scalp DPC. Total RNA came from unfractionated whole blood. Patch tests were applied only after blood draws. Points from the study as a whole: Expanded TCRs made up significantly more big CDR3 similarity clusters than controls did. DPC sensitization did not alter TCRs above 1 in 1000 frequency. Healthy individuals' immune responses may differ from those of donors, who had alopecia.

Trimming cost V 6 bases and J 0 bases, with 0 bases left between them. Germline V gene lookup returns CDR1 MDHEN and CDR2 SYDVKM. The CDR3 covers 11 residues. The receptor's source is a woman between 40 and 50 years old with alopecia areata. Some clones in this sample may be carry-over from other donors' samples. The source material was whole blood, sampled in connection with sensitization to the hapten diphenylcyclopropenone (DPC). V is TRBV28 and J is TRBJ2-1, with D hard to call. CDR3 amino acids: CASSSYNEQFF. The DNA for the CDR3 is TGTGCCAGCAGCTCCTACAATGAGCAGTTCTTC.